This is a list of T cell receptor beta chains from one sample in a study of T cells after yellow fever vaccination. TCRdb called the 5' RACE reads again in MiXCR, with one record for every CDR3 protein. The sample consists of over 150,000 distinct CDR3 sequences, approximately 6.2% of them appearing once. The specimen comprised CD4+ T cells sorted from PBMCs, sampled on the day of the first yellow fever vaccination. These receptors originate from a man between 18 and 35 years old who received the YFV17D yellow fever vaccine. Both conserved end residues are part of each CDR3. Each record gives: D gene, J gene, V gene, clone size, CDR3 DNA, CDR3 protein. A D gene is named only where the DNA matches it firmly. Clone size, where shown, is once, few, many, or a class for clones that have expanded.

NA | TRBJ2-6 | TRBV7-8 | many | TGTGCCAGCAGCTTCTCTGGGGCCAACGTCCTGACTTTC | CASSFSGANVLTF
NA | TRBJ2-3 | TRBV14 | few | TGTGCCAGCAGTCCAGACCCAAGGACAGATACGCAGTATTTT | CASSPDPRTDTQYF
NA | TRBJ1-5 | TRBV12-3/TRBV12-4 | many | TGTGCCAGCAGTTTACAACGGGGGGCGGGTCAGCCCCAGCATTTT | CASSLQRGAGQPQHF
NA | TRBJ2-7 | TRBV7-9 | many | TGTGCCAGCAGCCTTGACAGGAGCTCCTACGAGCAGTACTTC | CASSLDRSSYEQYF
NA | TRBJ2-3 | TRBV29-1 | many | TGCAGCGCTCCCACGGGCTGGGGGTCTGCGACAGATACGCAGTATTTT | CSAPTGWGSATDTQYF
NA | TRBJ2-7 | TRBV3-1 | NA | TGTGCCAGCAGCCAGGATCCAGGATCCTACGAGCAGTACTTC | CASSQDPGSYEQYF
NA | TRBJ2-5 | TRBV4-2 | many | TGTGCCAGCAGCCAAGATCCCGGGACGGCGGGAGAGACCCAGTACTTC | CASSQDPGTAGETQYF
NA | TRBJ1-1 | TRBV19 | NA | TGTGCCAGTAGGACCAGGGTCGGAGTGATTGAAGCTTTCTTT | CASRTRVGVIEAFF
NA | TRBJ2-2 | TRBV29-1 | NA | TGCAGCGCCACAGGGTTTGACGGGGAGCTGTTTTTT | CSATGFDGELFF
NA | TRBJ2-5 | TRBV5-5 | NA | TGTGCCAGCAGCTTGGTGGTTTGGGACTCCGAAGAGACCCAGTACTTC | CASSLVVWDSEETQYF
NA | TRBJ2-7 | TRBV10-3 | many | TGTGCCATCAGGGACAGAACCAGCTCCTACGAGCAGTACTTC | CAIRDRTSSYEQYF
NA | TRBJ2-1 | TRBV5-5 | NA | TGTGCCAGCAGCTTGTCCCCCCACGCGGGACTCACGAACAATGAGCAGTTCTTC | CASSLSPHAGLTNNEQFF
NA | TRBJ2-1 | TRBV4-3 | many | TGCGCCAGCAGCCGCGGACGGGTCGGGTTCGATGAGCAGTTCTTC | CASSRGRVGFDEQFF
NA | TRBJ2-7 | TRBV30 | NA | TGTGCCTGGAGTGTCAGATTCCGGCCGGGGGGCGACGAGCAGTACTTC | CAWSVRFRPGGDEQYF
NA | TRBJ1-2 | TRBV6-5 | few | TGTGCCAGCAGCCCTGACAGGTTCTTCTATGGCTACACCTTC | CASSPDRFFYGYTF
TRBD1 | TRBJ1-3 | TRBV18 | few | TGTGCCAGCTCACCCCTCGGGACAGCTGGAAACACCATATATTTT | CASSPLGTAGNTIYF
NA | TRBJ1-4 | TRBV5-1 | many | TGCGCCAGCAGCTTGGCGGGGGAAAAACTGTTTTTT | CASSLAGEKLFF
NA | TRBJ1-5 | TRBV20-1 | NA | TGCAGTGCTTACGGACGGGCCGGTTACAATCAGCCCCAGCATTTT | CSAYGRAGYNQPQHF
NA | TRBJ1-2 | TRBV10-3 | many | TGTGCCACGGGGACCGACCATCGAGCTAACTATGGCTACACCTTC | CATGTDHRANYGYTF
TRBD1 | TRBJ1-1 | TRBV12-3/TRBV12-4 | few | TGTGCCAGCAGTCCCGGACAGGGGGCCCCGAACACTGAAGCTTTCTTT | CASSPGQGAPNTEAFF
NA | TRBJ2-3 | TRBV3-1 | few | TGTGCCAGCAGCCAACGGGCTAGCGGCACAGATACGCAGTATTTT | CASSQRASGTDTQYF
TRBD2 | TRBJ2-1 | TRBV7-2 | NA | TGTGCCAGCAGCCGGGTGGGCGGGGGGCAGTACAATGAGCAGTTCTTC | CASSRVGGGQYNEQFF
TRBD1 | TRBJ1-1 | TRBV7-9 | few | TGTGCCAGCAGCTTAGCTACAGGGGTGAACACTGAAGCTTTCTTT | CASSLATGVNTEAFF
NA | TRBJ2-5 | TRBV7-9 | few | TGTGCCAGCAGTATGGAGACCCAGTACTTC | CASSMETQYF
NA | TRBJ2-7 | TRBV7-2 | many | TGTGCCAGCAGTGCGACAGGAATCAACTACGAGCAGTACTTC | CASSATGINYEQYF
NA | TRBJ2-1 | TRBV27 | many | TGTGCCAGCCGCAGGGTCGGGCAGCAGTTCTTC | CASRRVGQQFF
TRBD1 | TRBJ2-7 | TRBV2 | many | TGTGCCAGCAGTTCCGACAGGGGCCTGCGATTCTACGAGCAGTACTTC | CASSSDRGLRFYEQYF